This T cell receptor beta chain was identified during a study of siplizumab effects on memory and regulatory T cells. V was clipped by 6 bases and J by 3 bases, with 11 bases between them. Per germline, CDR1 MNHEY and CDR2 SVGAGI. This CDR3 has 13 residues. Produced via immunoSEQ multiplex PCR; TCRdb's table is partial and in-frame only. The table shows under 150,000 clones, with 94% occurring only once. This chain connects TRBV6-5 to TRBJ1-1; D call uncertain. The clonotype was recovered from a human donor in good health. Specimen: non-Treg CD4+ T cells sorted from blood. The CDR3 protein is CASSFGRDTEAFF. The CDR3 region has the DNA TGTGCCAGCAGCTTTGGACGAGACACTGAAGCTTTCTTT.